This TCR beta chain is drawn from a study of cytomegalovirus exposure and HLA in healthy donors. Study-wide background: Prior work identified roughly 120 million unique TCR beta sequences in 190 million or so T cells.

The sample holds a few counts of this clone. What it recognizes is unknown. Regarding the study as a whole: In a later analysis, an Asian-associated ancestry cluster reportedly showed fewer N-insertions than the roughly 700-donor mean. A later examination showed that TCR association rates differed by HLA locus, with DRB1 most and HLA-C fewest.

Germline-derived CDR1 and CDR2 are SGHAT and FQNNGV. The CDR3 consists of 15 residues. The V and J ends lost 1 base and 0 bases, in that order; junction bases with no gene match: 3. Primers included in the PCR were 60 Vbeta and 13 Jbeta primers. TCRdb's table, derived via immunoSEQ multiplex PCR, lists solely in-frame clones and lacks some. Here the sample spans about 150,000 clones, about 74% being singletons. Material for sequencing was PBMCs. The chain is built from TRBV11-2 and TRBJ2-7; 7 positions agree with TRBD1. This clonotype was sampled from a young man in good health and CMV-seropositive. In nucleotides, the CDR3 is TGTGCCAGCAGCTTAGGGACAGGCCTCTCCTACGAGCAGTACTTC. This sequence encodes CASSLGTGLSYEQYF.